The source of this T cell receptor (beta chain) is a study of early T cells in non-severe SARS-CoV-2 infection. Study overall: The authors sequenced bulk RNA from unsorted whole blood, leaving chains unpaired.

V lost 7 bases and J 4 bases, leaving 13 bases between the germline ends. The CDR3 totals 14 residues. Study-wide points: VDJdb-based matching was biased toward anti-spike CD8 responses and missed private and CD4 specificities.

Individual cDNA molecules each received unique molecular identifiers attached to them. TCRdb called the 5' RACE reads again in MiXCR, with one record for every CDR3 protein. The table includes approximately 120,000 distinct CDR3 sequences, more than 12% detected once. Turning to this clonotype: The target antigen is unknown.

Input material: whole blood. V usage is TRBV12-3 or TRBV12-4 and J usage is TRBJ2-2; possible D gene TRBD1, 6 bases. The receptor's source is an adult who was a healthcare worker with PCR-confirmed SARS-CoV-2 infection or an uninfected control (not recorded which). The CDR3 DNA reads TGTGCCAGCAACGGACAGTCTGGCACCGGGGAGCTGTTTTTT. It translates to CASNGQSGTGELFF.